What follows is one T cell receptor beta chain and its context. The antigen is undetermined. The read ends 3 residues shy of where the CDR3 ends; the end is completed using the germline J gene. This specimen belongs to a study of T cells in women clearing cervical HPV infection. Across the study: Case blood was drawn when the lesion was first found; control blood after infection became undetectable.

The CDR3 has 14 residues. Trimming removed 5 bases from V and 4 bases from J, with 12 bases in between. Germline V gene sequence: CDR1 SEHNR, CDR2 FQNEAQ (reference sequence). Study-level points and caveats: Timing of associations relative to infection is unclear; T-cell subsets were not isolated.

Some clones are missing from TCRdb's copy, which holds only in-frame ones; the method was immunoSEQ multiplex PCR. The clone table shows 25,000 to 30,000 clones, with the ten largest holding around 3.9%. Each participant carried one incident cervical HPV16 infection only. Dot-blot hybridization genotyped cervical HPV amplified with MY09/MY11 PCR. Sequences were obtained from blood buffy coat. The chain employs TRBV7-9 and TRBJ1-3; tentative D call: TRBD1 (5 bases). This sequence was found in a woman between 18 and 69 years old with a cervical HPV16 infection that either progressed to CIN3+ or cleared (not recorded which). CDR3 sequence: CASSPDSDGNTIYF. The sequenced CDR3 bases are TGTGCCAGCAGCCCAGACAGCGACGGAAACACC.